This paragraph reports one TCR beta chain. The data derive from a study of T cells expressing NK-cell markers. Germline lookup yields CDR1 GTSNPN and CDR2 SVGIG (reference sequence). The CDR3 length is 12 residues. TCRdb reprocessed the 5' RACE reads, keeping one entry per CDR3 protein, no DNA. The table counts some 440,000 distinct CDR3 sequences; roughly 1.4% lies in the top ten. V and J are TRBV30 and TRBJ2-2. The sample taken for sequencing was blood T cells: a sorted CD56 or NKG2C T cell subset, CD4+ or CD8+ T cells, or bulk PBMC T cells (not recorded which). This receptor was identified in a woman between 50 and 59 years old in good health. This chain's CDR3 is CAWRGNTGELFF.